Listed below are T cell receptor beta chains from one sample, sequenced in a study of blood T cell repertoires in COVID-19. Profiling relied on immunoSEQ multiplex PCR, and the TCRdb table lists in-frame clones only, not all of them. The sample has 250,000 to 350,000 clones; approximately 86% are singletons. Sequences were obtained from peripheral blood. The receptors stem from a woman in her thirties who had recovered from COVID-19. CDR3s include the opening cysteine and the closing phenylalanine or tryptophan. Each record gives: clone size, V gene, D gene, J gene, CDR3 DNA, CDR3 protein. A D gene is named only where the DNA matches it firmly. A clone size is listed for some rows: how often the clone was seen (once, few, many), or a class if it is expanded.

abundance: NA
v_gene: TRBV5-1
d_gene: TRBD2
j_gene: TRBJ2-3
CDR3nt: TGCGCCAGCATGACAGGAGCGGGGGGACGTTTTGATACGCAGTATTTT
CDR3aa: CASMTGAGGRFDTQYF

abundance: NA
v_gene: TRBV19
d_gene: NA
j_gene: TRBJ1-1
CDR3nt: TGTGCCAGTTCCCGGGAGGCGGGCACTGAAGCTTTCTTT
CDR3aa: CASSREAGTEAFF

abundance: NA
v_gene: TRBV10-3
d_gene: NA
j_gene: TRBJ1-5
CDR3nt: TGTGCCATCATGCCTGCCTTAGATCAGCCCCAGCATTTT
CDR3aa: CAIMPALDQPQHF

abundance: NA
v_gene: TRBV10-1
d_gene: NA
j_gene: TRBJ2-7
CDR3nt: TGCGCCAGCAGTGATGCTTTAAGGGGGACCTACGAGCAGTACTTC
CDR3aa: CASSDALRGTYEQYF

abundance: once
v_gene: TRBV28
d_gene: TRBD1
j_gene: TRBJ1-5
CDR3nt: TGTGCCAGCCAAGCCACAGGGGTTTATCAGCCCCAGCATTTT
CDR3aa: CASQATGVYQPQHF

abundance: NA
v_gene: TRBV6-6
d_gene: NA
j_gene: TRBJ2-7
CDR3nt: TGTGCCAGCAGTCTGGCGGGTGCCTCCTACGAGCAGTACTTC
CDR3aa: CASSLAGASYEQYF

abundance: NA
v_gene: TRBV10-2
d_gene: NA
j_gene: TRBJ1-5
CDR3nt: TGCGCCAGCAGAGCCGGGACACACCAGCCCCAGCATTTT
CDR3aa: CASRAGTHQPQHF

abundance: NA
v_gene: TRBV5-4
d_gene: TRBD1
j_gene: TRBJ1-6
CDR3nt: TGTGCCAGCAGCAAGGACAGGAGGGACTCACCCCTCCACTTT
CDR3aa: CASSKDRRDSPLHF

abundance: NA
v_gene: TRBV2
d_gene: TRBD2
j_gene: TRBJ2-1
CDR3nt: TGTGCCAGCAGGATTAGCGGGGGAAATGAGCAGTTCTTC
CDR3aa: CASRISGGNEQFF

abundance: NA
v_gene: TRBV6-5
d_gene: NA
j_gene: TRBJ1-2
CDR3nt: TGTGCCAGCAGCCCAACAGGGTATAATGGCTACACCTTC
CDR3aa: CASSPTGYNGYTF

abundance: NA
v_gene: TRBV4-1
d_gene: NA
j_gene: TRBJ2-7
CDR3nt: TGCGCCAGCAGCCAGGATAAGGGGGGGGCAACCTACGAGCAGTACTTC
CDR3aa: CASSQDKGGATYEQYF